This T cell receptor (beta chain) is from a study of blood T cell repertoires in COVID-19. Study as a whole: Acute and convalescent COVID-19 samples came from the United States, Italy and Spain. PBMCs, B-cell-depleted T cells, or T cells were the source of the cDNA or gDNA that made up the material.

This clone was seen a single time. V trimming: 3 bases; J trimming: 2 bases; junction bases outside the gene matches: 4. CDR1 and CDR2 (germline): LNHDA, SQIVND (reference sequence). This CDR3 is built from 15 residues. Original processing methods: Estimation of nucleated cell counts was performed using reference gene primer amplification. Profiling relied on immunoSEQ multiplex PCR, and the TCRdb table lists in-frame clones only, not all of them. V and J calls and clone size follow that table, whereas D and trimming were derived from the DNA. The data hold 40,000 to 50,000 clones, with 85% to 90% observed a single time.

Sequencing was carried out using peripheral blood. The clonotype originates from a man aged 30-40 years with active or convalescent COVID-19. The V gene is TRBV19, the J gene TRBJ1-3; the match to TRBD1 covers 7 bases. CDR3 sequence reads: CASSIMRGPGNTIYF. CDR3 DNA sequence: TGTGCCAGTAGTATTATGAGGGGGCCTGGAAACACCATATATTTT.